This T cell receptor (beta chain) was observed in a study of Ad26.COV2.S vaccination and SARS-CoV-2 variants. Broader study findings: The study found similar non-spike TCR breadth in vaccine and placebo recipients. Total responses of T cells may have been underestimated by the analyses of TCR breadth and depth.

On this clone itself: The target antigen is unknown.

Treatment described: around 19 received Ad26.COV2.S at low or high dose, single or two shots; several received placebo; per-sample allocation not given. The samples were gathered on day 63 after the first injection of vaccine or placebo. This CDR3 is built from 14 residues. V lost 4 bases to trimming and J lost 0 bases, with 10 bases between them. The germline V gene has CDR1 SGHNT and CDR2 YYREEE (reference sequence). TCRdb's copy holds only in-frame clones and misses some; the assay was immunoSEQ multiplex PCR. The data hold under 500,000 clones, with about 90% observed a single time. The genes are TRBV5-4 and TRBJ1-1; D not resolved. The receptor's source is a person between 18 and 65 years old who received the Ad26.COV2.S COVID-19 vaccine or a placebo. The source was peripheral blood, collected in a trial of Ad26.COV2.S vaccine versus placebo. The DNA for the CDR3 is TGTGCCAGCAGCCTCGTCGGCATGAACACTGAAGCTTTCTTT. This codes for CASSLVGMNTEAFF.